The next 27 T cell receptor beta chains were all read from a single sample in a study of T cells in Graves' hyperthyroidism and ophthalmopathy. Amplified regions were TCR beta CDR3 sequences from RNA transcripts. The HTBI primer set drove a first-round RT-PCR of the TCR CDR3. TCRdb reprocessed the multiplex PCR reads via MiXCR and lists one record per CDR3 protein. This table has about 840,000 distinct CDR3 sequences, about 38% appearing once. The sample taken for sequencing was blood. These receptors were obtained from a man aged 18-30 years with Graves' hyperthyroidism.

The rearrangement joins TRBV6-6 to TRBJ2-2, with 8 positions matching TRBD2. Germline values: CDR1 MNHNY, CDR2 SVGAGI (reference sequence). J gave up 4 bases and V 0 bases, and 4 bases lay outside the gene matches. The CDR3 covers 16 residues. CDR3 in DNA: TGTGCCAGCAGTTACTCTAGCGGGGCACTCACCGGGGAGCTGTTTTTT. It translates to CASSYSSGALTGELFF.

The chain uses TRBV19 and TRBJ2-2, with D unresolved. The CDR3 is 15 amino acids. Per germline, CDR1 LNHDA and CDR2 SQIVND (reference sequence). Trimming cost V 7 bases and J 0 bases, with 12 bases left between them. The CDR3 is CASTAANSNTGELFF. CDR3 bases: TGTGCCAGTACGGCTGCTAACTCGAACACCGGGGAGCTGTTTTTT. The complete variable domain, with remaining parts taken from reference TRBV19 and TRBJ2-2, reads DGGITQSPKYLFRKEGQNVTLSCEQNLNHDAMYWYRQDPGQGLRLIYYSQIVNDFQKGDIAEGYSVSREKKESFPLTVTSAQKNPTAFYLCASTAANSNTGELFFGEGSRLTVL.

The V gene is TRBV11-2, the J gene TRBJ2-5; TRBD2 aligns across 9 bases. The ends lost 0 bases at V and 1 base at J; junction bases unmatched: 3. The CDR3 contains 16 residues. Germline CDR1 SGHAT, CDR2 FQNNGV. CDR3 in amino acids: CASSLEASGVQETQYF. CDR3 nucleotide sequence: TGTGCCAGCAGCTTAGAGGCTAGCGGGGTCCAAGAGACCCAGTACTTC.

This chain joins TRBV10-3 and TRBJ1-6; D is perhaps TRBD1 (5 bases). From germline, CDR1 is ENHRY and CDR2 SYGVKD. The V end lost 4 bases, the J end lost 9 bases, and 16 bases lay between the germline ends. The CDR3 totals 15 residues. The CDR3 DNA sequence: TGTGCCATCAGTGGGGACTTGGCTGCAGCTTCACCCCTCCACTTT. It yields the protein CAISGDLAAASPLHF.

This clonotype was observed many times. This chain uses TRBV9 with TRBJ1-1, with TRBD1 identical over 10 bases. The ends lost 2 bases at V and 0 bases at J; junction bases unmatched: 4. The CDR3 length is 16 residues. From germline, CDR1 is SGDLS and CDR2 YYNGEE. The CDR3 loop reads CASSVTTGGMNTEAFF. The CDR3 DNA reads TGTGCCAGCAGCGTGACGACAGGGGGCATGAACACTGAAGCTTTCTTT.

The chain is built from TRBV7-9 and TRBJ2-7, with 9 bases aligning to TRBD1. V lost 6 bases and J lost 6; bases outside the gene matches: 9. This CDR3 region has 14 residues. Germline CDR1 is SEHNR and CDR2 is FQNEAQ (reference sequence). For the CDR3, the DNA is TGTGCCAGCAGTCCGGGACAGGGTAAAGGCGAGCAGTACTTC. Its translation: CASSPGQGKGEQYF. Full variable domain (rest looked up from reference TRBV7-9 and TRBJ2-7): DTGVSQNPRHKITKRGQNVTFRCDPISEHNRLYWYRQTLGQGPEFLTYFQNEAQLEKSRLLSDRFSAERPKGSFSTLEIQRTEQGDSAMYLCASSPGQGKGEQYFGPGTRLTVT.

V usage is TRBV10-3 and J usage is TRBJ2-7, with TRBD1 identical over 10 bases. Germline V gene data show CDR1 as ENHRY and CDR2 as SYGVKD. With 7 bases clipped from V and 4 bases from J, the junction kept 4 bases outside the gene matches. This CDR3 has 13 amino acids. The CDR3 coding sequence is TGTGCCATCATGCAGGACAGGGGGTACGAGCAGTACTTC. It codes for CAIMQDRGYEQYF.

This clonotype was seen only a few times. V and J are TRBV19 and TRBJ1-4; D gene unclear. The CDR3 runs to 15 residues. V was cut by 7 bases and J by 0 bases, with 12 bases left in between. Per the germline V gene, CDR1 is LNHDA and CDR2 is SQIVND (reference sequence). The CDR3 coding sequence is TGTGCCAGTATGACGGACCCTGCAACTAATGAAAAACTGTTTTTT. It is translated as CASMTDPATNEKLFF.

CDR3 DNA sequence: TGCAGCGCTGAGGAGGGGGCTCTGAACACTGAAGCTTTCTTT. Translating gives CSAEEGALNTEAFF. The chain couples TRBV29-1 to TRBJ1-1; 7 bases line up with TRBD1. Per germline, CDR1 SQVTM and CDR2 ANQGSEA. The V and J ends lost 7 bases and 0 bases, in that order; junction bases with no gene match: 8. The CDR3 length is 14 residues. The whole variable domain, remainder taken from reference TRBV29-1 and TRBJ1-1, is SAVISQKPSRDICQRGTSLTIQCQVDSQVTMMFWYRQQPGQSLTLIATANQGSEATYESGFVIDKFPISRPNLTFSTLTVSNMSPEDSSIYLCSAEEGALNTEAFFGQGTRLTVV.

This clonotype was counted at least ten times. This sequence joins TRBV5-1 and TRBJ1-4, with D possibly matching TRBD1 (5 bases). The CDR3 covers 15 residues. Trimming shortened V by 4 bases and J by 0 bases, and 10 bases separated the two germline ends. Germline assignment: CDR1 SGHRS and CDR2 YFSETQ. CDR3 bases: TGCGCCAGCAGCCAGCAGGGTCCAACTAATGAAAAACTGTTTTTT. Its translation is CASSQQGPTNEKLFF. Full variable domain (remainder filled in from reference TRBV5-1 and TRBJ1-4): KAGVTQTPRYLIKTRGQQVTLSCSPISGHRSVSWYQQTPGQGLQFLFEYFSETQRNKGNFPGRFSGRQFSNSRSEMNVSTLELGDSALYLCASSQQGPTNEKLFFGSGTQLSVL.

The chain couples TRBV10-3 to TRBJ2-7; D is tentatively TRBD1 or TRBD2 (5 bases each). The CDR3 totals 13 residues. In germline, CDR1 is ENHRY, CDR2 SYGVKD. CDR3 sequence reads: CATRDPSSYEQYF. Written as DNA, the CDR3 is TGTGCGACAAGGGACCCTAGCTCCTACGAGCAGTACTTC.

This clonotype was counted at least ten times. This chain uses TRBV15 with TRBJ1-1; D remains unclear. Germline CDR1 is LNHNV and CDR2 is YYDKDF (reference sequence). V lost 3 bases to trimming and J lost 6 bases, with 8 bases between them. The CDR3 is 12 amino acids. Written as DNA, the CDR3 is TGTGCCACCAGCAGTGGTGGTCCTGAAGCTTTCTTT. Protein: CATSSGGPEAFF.

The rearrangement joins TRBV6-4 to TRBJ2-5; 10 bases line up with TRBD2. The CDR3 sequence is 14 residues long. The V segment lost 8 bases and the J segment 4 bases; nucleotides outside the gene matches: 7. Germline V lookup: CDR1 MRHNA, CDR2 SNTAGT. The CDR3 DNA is TGTGCCAGCGAAGCGGGAGGGCCTGTAGAGACCCAGTACTTC. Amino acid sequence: CASEAGGPVETQYF.

This CDR3 is CSVYSGGLYEQYF. The CDR3 DNA follows: TGCAGCGTGTATTCCGGGGGTCTCTACGAGCAGTACTTC. This chain uses TRBV29-1 with TRBJ2-7, with a tentative D call TRBD2 (6 bases). CDR3 length equals 13 residues. Germline values: CDR1 SQVTM, CDR2 ANQGSEA. Trimming stripped 6 bases from V and 3 bases from J, with 15 bases between.

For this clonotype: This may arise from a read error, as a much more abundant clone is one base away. The CDR3 is CASSQTGQSNTEAFF. The CDR3 bases are TGTGCCAGCAGCCAGACGGGACAGTCGAACACTGAAGCTTTCTTT. The J gene is TRBJ1-1, the V gene TRBV14, with TRBD1 matching over 7 bases. J lost 1 base, V lost 3 bases, and 5 bases had no gene match. The germline V gene has CDR1 SGHDN and CDR2 FVKESK. The CDR3 extends over 15 amino acids.

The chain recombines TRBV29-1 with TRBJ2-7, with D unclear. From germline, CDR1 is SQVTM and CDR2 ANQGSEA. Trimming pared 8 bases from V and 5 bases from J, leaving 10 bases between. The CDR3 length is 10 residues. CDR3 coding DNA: TGCAGCCTTCTTTGGGACGAGCAGTACTTC. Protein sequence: CSLLWDEQYF.

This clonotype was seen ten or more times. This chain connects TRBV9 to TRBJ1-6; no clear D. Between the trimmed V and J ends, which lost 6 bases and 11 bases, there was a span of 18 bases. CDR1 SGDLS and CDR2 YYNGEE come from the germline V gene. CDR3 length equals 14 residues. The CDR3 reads CASTTGSLVAPLHF. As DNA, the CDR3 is TGTGCCAGCACCACTGGTTCTTTGGTTGCACCCCTCCACTTT.

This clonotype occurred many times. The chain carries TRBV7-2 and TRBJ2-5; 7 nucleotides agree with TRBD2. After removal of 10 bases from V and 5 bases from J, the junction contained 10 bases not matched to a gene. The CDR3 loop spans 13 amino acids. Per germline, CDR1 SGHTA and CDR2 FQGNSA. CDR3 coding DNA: TGTGCCACACGCTTGGGGGGGAGGGAGACCCAGTACTTC. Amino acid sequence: CATRLGGRETQYF.

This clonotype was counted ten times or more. CDR3 sequence: CASSVTQGYEQYF. CDR3 sequence (DNA): TGTGCCAGCAGCGTAACACAGGGGTACGAGCAGTACTTC. The V call is TRBV9, the J call TRBJ2-7; 7 bases are a match to TRBD1. Per germline, CDR1 SGDLS and CDR2 YYNGEE. V lost 1 base, J lost 4 bases, and 2 bases stayed unmatched. The CDR3 runs to 13 residues.

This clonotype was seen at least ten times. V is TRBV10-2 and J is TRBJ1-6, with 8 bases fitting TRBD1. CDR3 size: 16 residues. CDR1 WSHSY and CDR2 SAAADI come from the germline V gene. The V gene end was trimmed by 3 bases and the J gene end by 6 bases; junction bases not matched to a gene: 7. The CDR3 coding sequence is TGCGCCAGCAGTGATAAGGGACAGGAACCTAATTCACCCCTCCACTTT. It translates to CASSDKGQEPNSPLHF.

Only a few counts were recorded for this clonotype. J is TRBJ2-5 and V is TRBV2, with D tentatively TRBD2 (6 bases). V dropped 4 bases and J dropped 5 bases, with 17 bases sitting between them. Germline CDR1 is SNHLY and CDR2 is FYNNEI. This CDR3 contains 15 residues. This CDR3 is CASSGYGGKYETQYF. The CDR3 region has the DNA TGTGCCAGCAGTGGTTATGGAGGGAAATATGAGACCCAGTACTTC. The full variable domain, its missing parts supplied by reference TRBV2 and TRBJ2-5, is EPEVTQTPSHQVTQMGQEVILRCVPISNHLYFYWYRQILGQKVEFLVSFYNNEISEKSEIFDDQFSVERPDGSNFTLKIRSTKLEDSAMYFCASSGYGGKYETQYFGPGTRLLVL.

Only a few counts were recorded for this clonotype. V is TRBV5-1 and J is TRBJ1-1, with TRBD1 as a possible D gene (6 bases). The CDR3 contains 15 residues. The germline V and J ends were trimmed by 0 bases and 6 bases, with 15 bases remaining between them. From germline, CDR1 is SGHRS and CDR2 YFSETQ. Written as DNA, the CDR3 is TGCGCCAGCAGCTTGGCGTTACAGGGTGGCGCTGAAGCTTTCTTT. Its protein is CASSLALQGGAEAFF.

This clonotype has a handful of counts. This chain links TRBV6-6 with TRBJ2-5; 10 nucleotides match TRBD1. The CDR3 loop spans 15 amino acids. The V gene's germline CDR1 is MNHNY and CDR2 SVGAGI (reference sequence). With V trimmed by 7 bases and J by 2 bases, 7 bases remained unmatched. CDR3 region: CASTATGGLQETQYF. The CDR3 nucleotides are TGTGCCAGCACCGCGACAGGGGGCCTTCAAGAGACCCAGTACTTC.

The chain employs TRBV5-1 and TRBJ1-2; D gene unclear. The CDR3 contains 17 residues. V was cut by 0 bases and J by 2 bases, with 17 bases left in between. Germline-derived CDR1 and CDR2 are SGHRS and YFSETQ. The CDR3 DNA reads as TGCGCCAGCAGCTTGGACCCTTCCGTTGGGAGAAACTATGGCTACACCTTC. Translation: CASSLDPSVGRNYGYTF.

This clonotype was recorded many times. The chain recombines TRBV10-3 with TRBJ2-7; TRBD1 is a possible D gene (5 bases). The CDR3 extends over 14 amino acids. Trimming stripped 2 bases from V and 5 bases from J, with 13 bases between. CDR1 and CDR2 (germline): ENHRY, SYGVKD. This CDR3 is CAISERQGDDEQYF. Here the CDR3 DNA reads TGTGCCATCAGTGAGCGGCAGGGCGACGACGAGCAGTACTTC.

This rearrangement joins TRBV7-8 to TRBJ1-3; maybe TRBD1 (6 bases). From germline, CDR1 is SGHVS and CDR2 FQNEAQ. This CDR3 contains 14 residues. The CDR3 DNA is TGTGGGTGTGGGGGCCTCAGCTCTGGAAACACCATATATTTT. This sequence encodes CGCGGLSSGNTIYF. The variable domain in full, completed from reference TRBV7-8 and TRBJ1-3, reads GAGVSQSPRYKVAKRGQDVALRCDPISGHVSLFWYQQALGQGPEFLTYFQNEAQLDKSGLPSDRFFAERPEGSVSTLKIQRTQQEDSAVYLCGCGGLSSGNTIYFGEGSWLTVV.

Here the CDR3 reads CASSQTSGGNTGELFF. In nucleotides, the CDR3 is TGTGCCAGCAGCCAAACTAGCGGGGGGAACACCGGGGAGCTGTTTTTT. The chain joins TRBV7-9 to TRBJ2-2, with 11 bases aligning to TRBD2. The CDR3 runs to 16 residues. Germline-derived CDR1 and CDR2 are SEHNR and FQNEAQ (reference sequence). V dropped 5 bases and J dropped 1; count of bases not matched to a gene: 3.